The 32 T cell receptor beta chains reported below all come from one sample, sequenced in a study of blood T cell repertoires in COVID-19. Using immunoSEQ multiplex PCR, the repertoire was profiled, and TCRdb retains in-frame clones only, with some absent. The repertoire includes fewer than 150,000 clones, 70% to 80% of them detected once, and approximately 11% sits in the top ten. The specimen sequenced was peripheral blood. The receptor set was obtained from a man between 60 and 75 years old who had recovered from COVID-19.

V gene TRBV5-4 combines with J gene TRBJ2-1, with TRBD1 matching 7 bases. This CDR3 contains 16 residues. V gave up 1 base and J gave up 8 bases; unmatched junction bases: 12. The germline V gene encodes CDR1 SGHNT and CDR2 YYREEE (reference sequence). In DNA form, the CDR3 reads TGTGCCAGCAGCTTGAGGCGGACAGGAGTTTCTGATGAGCAGTTCTTC. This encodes CASSLRRTGVSDEQFF.

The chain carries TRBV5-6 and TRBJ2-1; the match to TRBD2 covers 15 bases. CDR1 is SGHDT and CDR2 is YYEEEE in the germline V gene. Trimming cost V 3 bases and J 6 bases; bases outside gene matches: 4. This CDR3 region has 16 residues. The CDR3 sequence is CASSWGLAGGFNEQFF. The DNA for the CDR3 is TGTGCCAGCAGCTGGGGACTAGCGGGAGGTTTCAATGAGCAGTTCTTC.

As DNA, the CDR3 is TGTGCCAGTAGTAACTCTTGGACAGGGGGTAATTCACCCCTCCACTTT. Amino acid sequence: CASSNSWTGGNSPLHF. V and J are TRBV19 and TRBJ1-6, with 10 nucleotides matching TRBD1. This CDR3 has 16 amino acids. Germline values: CDR1 LNHDA, CDR2 SQIVND (reference sequence). Trimming cost V 4 bases and J 6 bases; bases outside gene matches: 6.

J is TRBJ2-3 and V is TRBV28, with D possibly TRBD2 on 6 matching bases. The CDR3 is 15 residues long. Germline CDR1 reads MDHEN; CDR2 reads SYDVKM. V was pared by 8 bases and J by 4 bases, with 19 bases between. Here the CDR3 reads CASSTPGAGADTQYF. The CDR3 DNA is TGTGCCAGCTCTACCCCGGGAGCGGGCGCAGATACGCAGTATTTT.

The CDR3 here is CASSLGDSAYEQYF. In nucleotides, the CDR3 is TGCGCCAGCAGCTTGGGAGATAGCGCCTACGAGCAGTACTTC. The chain has TRBV5-1 and TRBJ2-7, with a tentative D call TRBD2 (5 bases). Germline CDR1 and CDR2: SGHRS and YFSETQ. The CDR3 consists of 14 residues. The V end was cut by 0 bases, the J end by 2 bases, with 9 bases between. The full variable domain, with the rest looked up from reference TRBV5-1 and TRBJ2-7, is KAGVTQTPRYLIKTRGQQVTLSCSPISGHRSVSWYQQTPGQGLQFLFEYFSETQRNKGNFPGRFSGRQFSNSRSEMNVSTLELGDSALYLCASSLGDSAYEQYFGPGTRLTVT.

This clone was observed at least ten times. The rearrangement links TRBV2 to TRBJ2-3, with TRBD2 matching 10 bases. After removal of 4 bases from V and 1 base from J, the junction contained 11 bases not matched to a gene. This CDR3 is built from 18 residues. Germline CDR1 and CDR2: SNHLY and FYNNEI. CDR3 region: CASSAVPSGRWGTDTQYF. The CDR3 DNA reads TGTGCCAGCAGTGCGGTCCCTAGCGGGAGATGGGGCACAGATACGCAGTATTTT.

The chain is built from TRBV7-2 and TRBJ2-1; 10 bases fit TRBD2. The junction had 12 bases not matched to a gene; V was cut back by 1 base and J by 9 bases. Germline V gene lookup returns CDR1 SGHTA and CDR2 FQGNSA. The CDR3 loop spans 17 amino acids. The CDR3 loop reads CASSLGIRGGLAFEQFF. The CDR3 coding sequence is TGTGCCAGCAGCTTAGGCATCCGGGGGGGACTAGCGTTTGAGCAGTTCTTC.

DNA for the CDR3: TGTGCCAGCAGTTACAGGGAGGCCACAGATACGCAGTATTTT. It encodes CASSYREATDTQYF. V and J are TRBV6-5 and TRBJ2-3; D might be TRBD2 (6 bases). Germline-derived CDR1 and CDR2 are MNHEY and SVGAGI. Trimming removed 2 bases from V and 2 bases from J, with 8 bases in between. CDR3 length: 14 residues.

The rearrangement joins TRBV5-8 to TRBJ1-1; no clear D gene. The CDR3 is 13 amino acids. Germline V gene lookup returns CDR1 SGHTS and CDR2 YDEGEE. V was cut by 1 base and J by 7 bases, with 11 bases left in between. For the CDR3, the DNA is TGTGCCAGCAGCTTGTGGGCGGGAGTTGAAGCTTTCTTT. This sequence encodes CASSLWAGVEAFF.

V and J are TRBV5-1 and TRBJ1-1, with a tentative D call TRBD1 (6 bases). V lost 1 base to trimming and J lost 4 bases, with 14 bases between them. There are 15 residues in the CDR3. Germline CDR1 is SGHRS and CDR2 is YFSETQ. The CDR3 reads CASSLQGRGGTEAFF. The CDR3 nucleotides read TGCGCCAGCAGCTTGCAGGGTCGAGGGGGCACTGAAGCTTTCTTT.

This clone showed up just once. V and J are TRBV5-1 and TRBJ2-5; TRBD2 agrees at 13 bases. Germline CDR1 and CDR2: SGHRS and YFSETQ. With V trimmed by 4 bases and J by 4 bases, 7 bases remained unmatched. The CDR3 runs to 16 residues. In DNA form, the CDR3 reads TGCGCCAGCAGCCCTTCACTAGCGGGAGGGCCAGAGACCCAGTACTTC. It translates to CASSPSLAGGPETQYF. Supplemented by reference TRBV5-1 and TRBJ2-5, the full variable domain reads KAGVTQTPRYLIKTRGQQVTLSCSPISGHRSVSWYQQTPGQGLQFLFEYFSETQRNKGNFPGRFSGRQFSNSRSEMNVSTLELGDSALYLCASSPSLAGGPETQYFGPGTRLLVL.

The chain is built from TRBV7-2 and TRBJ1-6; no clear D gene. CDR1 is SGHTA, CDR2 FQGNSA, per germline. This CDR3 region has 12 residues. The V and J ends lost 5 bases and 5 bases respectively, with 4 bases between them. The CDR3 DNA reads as TGTGCCAGCAGCCCAAATAATTCACCCCTCCACTTT. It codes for CASSPNNSPLHF.

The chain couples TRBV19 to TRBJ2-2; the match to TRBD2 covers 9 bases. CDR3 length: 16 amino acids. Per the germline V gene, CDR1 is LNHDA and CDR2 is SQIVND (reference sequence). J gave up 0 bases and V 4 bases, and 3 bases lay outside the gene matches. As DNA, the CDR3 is TGTGCCAGTAGTAGGCTAGCGGGATCGAACACCGGGGAGCTGTTTTTT. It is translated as CASSRLAGSNTGELFF.

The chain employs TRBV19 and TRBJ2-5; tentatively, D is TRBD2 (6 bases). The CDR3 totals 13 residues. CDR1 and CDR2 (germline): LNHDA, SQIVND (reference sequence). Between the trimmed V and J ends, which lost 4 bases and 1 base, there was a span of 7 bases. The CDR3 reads CASSSGAQETQYF. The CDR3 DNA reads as TGTGCCAGTAGTAGCGGGGCCCAAGAGACCCAGTACTTC.

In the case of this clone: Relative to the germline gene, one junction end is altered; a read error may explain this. The CDR3 region has the DNA TGTGCCTGGAGCTTGACAGGGGGCAAACAGCCCCAGCATTTT. This sequence encodes CAWSLTGGKQPQHF. The genes are TRBV30 and TRBJ1-5; 10 bases agree with TRBD1. Germline CDR1 GTSNPN, CDR2 SVGIG (reference sequence). The CDR3 covers 14 residues.

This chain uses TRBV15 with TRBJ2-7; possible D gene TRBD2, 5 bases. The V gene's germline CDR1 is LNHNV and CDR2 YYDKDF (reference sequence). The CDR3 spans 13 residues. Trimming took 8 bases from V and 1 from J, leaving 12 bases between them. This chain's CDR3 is CATRRSGSYEQYF. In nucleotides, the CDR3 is TGTGCCACCCGGCGGAGCGGATCCTACGAGCAGTACTTC.

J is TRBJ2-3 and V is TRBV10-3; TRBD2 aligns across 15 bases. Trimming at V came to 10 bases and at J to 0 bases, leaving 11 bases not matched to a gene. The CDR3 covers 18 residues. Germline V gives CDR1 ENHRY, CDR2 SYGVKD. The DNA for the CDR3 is TGTGCCACCTCCCGAGGACTAGCGGGAGGGAGTAGCACAGATACGCAGTATTTT. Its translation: CATSRGLAGGSSTDTQYF.

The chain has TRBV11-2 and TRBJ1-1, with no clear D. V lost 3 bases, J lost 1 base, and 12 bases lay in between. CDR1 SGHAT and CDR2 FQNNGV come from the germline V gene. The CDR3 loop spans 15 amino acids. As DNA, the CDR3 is TGTGCCAGCAGCTTCGAAATGAGGGAGAACACTGAAGCTTTCTTT. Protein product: CASSFEMRENTEAFF.

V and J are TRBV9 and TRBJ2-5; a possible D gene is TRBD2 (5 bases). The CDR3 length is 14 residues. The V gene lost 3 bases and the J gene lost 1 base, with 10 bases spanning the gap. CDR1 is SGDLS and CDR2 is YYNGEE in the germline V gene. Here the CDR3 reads CASSGGVFQETQYF. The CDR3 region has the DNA TGTGCCAGCAGCGGGGGAGTTTTCCAAGAGACCCAGTACTTC.

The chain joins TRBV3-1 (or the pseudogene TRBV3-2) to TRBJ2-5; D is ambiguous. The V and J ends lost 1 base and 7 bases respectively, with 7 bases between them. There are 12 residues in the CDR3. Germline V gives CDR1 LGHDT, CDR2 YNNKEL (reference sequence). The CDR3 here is CASSQGFGTQYF. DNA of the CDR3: TGTGCCAGCAGCCAAGGCTTCGGGACCCAGTACTTC.

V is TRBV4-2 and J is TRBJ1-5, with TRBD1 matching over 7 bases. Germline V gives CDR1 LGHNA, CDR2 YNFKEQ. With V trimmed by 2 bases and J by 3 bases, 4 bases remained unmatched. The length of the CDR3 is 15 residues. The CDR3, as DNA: TGTGCCAGCAGCCAAACCGGGACAGACAATCAGCCCCAGCATTTT. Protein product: CASSQTGTDNQPQHF.

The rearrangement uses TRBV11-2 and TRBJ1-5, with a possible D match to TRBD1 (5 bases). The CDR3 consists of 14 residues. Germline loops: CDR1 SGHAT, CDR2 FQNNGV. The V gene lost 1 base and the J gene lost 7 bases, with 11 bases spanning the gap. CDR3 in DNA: TGTGCCAGCAGCTTAGGTGGGGGGTCGCAGCCCCAGCATTTT. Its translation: CASSLGGGSQPQHF.

The CDR3: CASSLLAGVSYNEQFF. In DNA, the CDR3 is TGTGCCAGCAGCTTACTAGCGGGGGTCTCCTACAATGAGCAGTTCTTC. V gene TRBV13 combines with J gene TRBJ2-1, with 10 bases lining up with TRBD2. There are 16 residues in the CDR3. J lost 0 bases, V lost 2 bases, and 1 base had no gene match. The germline V gene has CDR1 PRHDT and CDR2 FYEKMQ (reference sequence).

The CDR3 sequence: CASSQDRQLNTEAFF. CDR3 nucleotide sequence: TGTGCCAGCAGCCAAGATCGACAGCTGAACACTGAAGCTTTCTTT. The chain joins TRBV14 to TRBJ1-1; possibly TRBD1 for D (5 bases). V lost 0 bases and J lost 0, with 8 bases in between. The germline V gene has CDR1 SGHDN and CDR2 FVKESK. The CDR3 loop spans 15 amino acids.

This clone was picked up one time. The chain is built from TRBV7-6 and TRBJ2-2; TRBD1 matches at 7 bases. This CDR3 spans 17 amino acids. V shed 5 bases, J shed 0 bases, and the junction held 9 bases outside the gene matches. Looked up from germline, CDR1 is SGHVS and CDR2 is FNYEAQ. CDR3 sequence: CASSPLGGRPNTGELFF. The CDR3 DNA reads TGTGCCAGCAGCCCCTTAGGGGGCAGACCGAACACCGGGGAGCTGTTTTTT.

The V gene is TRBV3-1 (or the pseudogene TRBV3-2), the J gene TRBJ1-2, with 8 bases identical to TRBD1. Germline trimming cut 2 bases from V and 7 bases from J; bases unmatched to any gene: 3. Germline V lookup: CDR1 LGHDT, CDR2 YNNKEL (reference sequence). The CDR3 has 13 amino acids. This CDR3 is CASSQQGAGGYTF. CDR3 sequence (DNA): TGTGCCAGCAGCCAACAGGGGGCAGGTGGCTACACCTTC.

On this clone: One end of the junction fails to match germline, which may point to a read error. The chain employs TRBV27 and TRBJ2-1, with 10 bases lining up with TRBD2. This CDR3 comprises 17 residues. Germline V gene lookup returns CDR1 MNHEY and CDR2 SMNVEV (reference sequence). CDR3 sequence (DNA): TGTGCCAGTAGTTCCCGACTAGCGGGCAGCTCCTACAATGAGCAGTTCTTC. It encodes CASSSRLAGSSYNEQFF.

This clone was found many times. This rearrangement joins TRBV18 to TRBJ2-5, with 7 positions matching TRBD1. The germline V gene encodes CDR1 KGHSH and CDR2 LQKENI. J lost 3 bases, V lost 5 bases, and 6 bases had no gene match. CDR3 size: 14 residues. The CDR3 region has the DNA TGTGCCAGCTCAGCTTCCGGGACAGAAGAGACCCAGTACTTC. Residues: CASSASGTEETQYF.

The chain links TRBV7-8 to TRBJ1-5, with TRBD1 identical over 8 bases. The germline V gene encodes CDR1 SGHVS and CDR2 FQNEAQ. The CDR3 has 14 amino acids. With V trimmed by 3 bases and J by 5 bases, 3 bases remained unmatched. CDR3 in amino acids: CASSFPGQDQPQHF. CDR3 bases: TGTGCCAGCAGCTTTCCGGGACAGGATCAGCCCCAGCATTTT.

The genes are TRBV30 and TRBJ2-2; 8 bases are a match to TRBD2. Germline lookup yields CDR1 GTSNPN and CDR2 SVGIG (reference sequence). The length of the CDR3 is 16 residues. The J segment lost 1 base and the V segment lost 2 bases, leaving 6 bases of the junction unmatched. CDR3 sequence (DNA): TGTGCCTGGAGTCGCGGGACTAGAATGAACACCGGGGAGCTGTTTTTT. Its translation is CAWSRGTRMNTGELFF.

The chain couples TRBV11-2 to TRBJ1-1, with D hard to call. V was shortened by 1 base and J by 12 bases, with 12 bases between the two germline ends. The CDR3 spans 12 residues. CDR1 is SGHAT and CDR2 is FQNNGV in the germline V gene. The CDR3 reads CASSLAPGSTFF. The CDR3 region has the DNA TGTGCCAGCAGCTTAGCTCCGGGTTCGACTTTCTTT.

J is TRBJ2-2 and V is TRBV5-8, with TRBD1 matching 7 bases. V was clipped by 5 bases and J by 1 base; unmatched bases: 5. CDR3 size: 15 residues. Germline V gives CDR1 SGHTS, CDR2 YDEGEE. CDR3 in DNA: TGTGCCAGCAGTCCGACAGGGTTGAACACCGGGGAGCTGTTTTTT. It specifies CASSPTGLNTGELFF. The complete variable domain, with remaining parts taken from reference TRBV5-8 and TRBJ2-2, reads EAGVTQSPTHLIKTRGQQATLRCSPISGHTSVYWYQQALGLGLQFLLWYDEGEERNRGNFPPRFSGRQFPNYSSELNVNALELEDSALYLCASSPTGLNTGELFFGEGSRLTVL.